The sequence of this TCR beta chain was determined in a study of T cells after yellow fever vaccination. Study-level points and caveats: Abundant contaminating clonotypes from the bulk population could appear in FACS-sorted repertoires. Most clones from primary vaccination resurfaced after the booster (about 95% CD4, more than 75% CD8).

This clonotype came up a few times. Its target is unknown. It was through 5'RACE template switching that TCR cDNA was made, with a universal primer site and UMIs added. TCRdb called the 5' RACE reads again in MiXCR, with one record for every CDR3 protein. The table includes under 150,000 distinct CDR3 sequences, about 15% detected once. The CDR3 contains 15 residues. V was clipped by 6 bases and J by 5 bases, with 17 bases between them. CDR1 is KGHSH, CDR2 LQKENI, per germline. This receptor was obtained from a man younger than 35 who received the YFV17D yellow fever vaccine. The sequences come from CD8+ T cells sorted from PBMCs, collected 5 days after the yellow fever booster vaccination. The V call is TRBV18, the J call TRBJ2-1, with D tentatively TRBD1 (6 bases). For the CDR3, the DNA is TGTGCCAGCTCGATCCAGACAGGAGGTAACAATGAGCAGTTCTTC. Translating gives CASSIQTGGNNEQFF.